Presented here are 8 T cell receptor beta chains from one specimen sequenced in a study of PD-L1 blockade in urothelial cancer. Specified time point: peripheral blood 6 weeks after treatment start. The assay was immunoSEQ multiplex PCR, and TCRdb's table has in-frame clones only and misses some. The sample consists of 20,000 to 25,000 clones, about 93% of them appearing once. Sequenced here: PBMCs, sampled around atezolizumab (anti-PD-L1) treatment. These receptors all come from a woman in her sixties with urothelial cancer.

The chain employs TRBV4-3 and TRBJ2-1; TRBD1 might be the D (6 bases). Trimming left V 1 base short and J 5 bases short, with 12 bases between. The germline V gene encodes CDR1 LGHNA and CDR2 YSLEER. The CDR3 contains 15 residues. The DNA of the CDR3 is TGCGCCAGCAGCCAAGTTGGAGACAGGAACAATGAGCAGTTCTTC. Its translation: CASSQVGDRNNEQFF.

The CDR3 reads CASSSSGGVTDTQYF. In nucleotides, the CDR3 is TGTGCCAGCAGCTCTAGCGGGGGAGTCACAGATACGCAGTATTTT. The genes are TRBV7-3 and TRBJ2-3, with 10 bases aligning to TRBD2. The CDR3 consists of 15 residues. Trimming cost V 4 bases and J 2 bases; bases outside gene matches: 3. Germline V gene lookup returns CDR1 SGHTA and CDR2 FQGTGA.

The gene calls are TRBV2 and TRBJ2-1; 7 bases agree with TRBD1. Trimming at V came to 11 bases and at J to 6 bases, leaving 13 bases not matched to a gene. Germline CDR1 SNHLY, CDR2 FYNNEI. There are 14 residues in the CDR3. CDR3 sequence: CASGGRQGLNEQFF. In DNA, the CDR3 is TGTGCCTCAGGTGGTAGACAGGGTCTCAATGAGCAGTTCTTC.

This clone has only one observation. This chain uses TRBV7-6 with TRBJ2-1, with 10 bases lining up with TRBD1. CDR1 is SGHVS, CDR2 FNYEAQ, per germline. V was clipped by 5 bases and J by 8 bases; unmatched bases: 15. This CDR3 region has 17 residues. The CDR3 reads CASSAWSTGTGADEQFF. Here the CDR3 DNA reads TGTGCCAGCAGCGCATGGTCTACCGGGACAGGGGCGGATGAGCAGTTCTTC.

V is TRBV7-2 and J is TRBJ1-2; 11 bases are shared with TRBD1. Germline CDR1 SGHTA, CDR2 FQGNSA. This CDR3 is built from 15 residues. The trim removed 2 bases at V and 8 bases at J, leaving 7 bases unmatched. The CDR3 nucleotides are TGTGCCAGCAGCTTATGGGGACAGGGGGTGTCCGGCTACACCTTC. This gives the protein CASSLWGQGVSGYTF.

The V call is TRBV4-3, the J call TRBJ2-7; D unresolved. V was pared by 0 bases and J by 2 bases, with 11 bases between. Germline CDR1 is LGHNA and CDR2 is YSLEER. The CDR3 extends over 15 amino acids. CDR3 loop: CASSQDWSGTYEQYF. CDR3 nucleotide sequence: TGCGCCAGCAGCCAAGATTGGTCAGGCACCTACGAGCAGTACTTC.

The rearrangement joins TRBV4-3 to TRBJ2-7; 7 positions match TRBD1. V lost 0 bases to trimming and J lost 7 bases; unmatched junction nucleotides: 9. Per germline, CDR1 LGHNA and CDR2 YSLEER. The CDR3 sequence is 15 residues long. As DNA, the CDR3 is TGCGCCAGCAGCCAAGATCCGACAGGGATGTGGGAGCAGTACTTC. Its translation is CASSQDPTGMWEQYF.

This chain uses TRBV27 with TRBJ2-3; D not resolved. V was trimmed by 0 bases and J by 2 bases, leaving 6 bases between them. Germline CDR1 and CDR2: MNHEY and SMNVEV (reference sequence). This CDR3 comprises 14 residues. CDR3 nucleotide sequence: TGTGCCAGCAGTTTATCCACAAACACAGATACGCAGTATTTT. Translation gives CASSLSTNTDTQYF.